Following are 29 T cell receptor beta chains from one sample sequenced in a study of Graves' ophthalmopathy and Graves' hyperthyroidism. Amplification of the TCR beta CDR3 regions used RNA transcripts (as template). An initial RT-PCR round employing HTBI primers preceded a second-round multiplex PCR. A single record per CDR3 protein comes from TCRdb applying MiXCR to the multiplex PCR reads. The top ten hold over 8.5% of the sample, which has over a million distinct CDR3 sequences, around a third seen once. Sample: peripheral blood or thyroid tissue (not recorded which). The receptors stem from an adult man with Graves' hyperthyroidism.

CDR3: CASSLETGEVEGYTF. For the CDR3, the DNA is TGCGCCAGCAGCTTGGAGACAGGGGAGGTAGAAGGCTACACCTTC. The chain carries TRBV5-1 and TRBJ1-2; TRBD1 matches at 8 bases. The CDR3 has 15 amino acids. The ends lost 0 bases at V and 8 bases at J; junction bases unmatched: 9. Germline V gene data show CDR1 as SGHRS and CDR2 as YFSETQ.

CDR3 amino acids: CASNEKPNSPLHF. The CDR3 DNA reads TGTGCCAGCAATGAAAAACCCAATTCACCCCTCCACTTT. This chain joins TRBV27 and TRBJ1-6; no clear D. The CDR3 sequence is 13 residues long. V lost 7 bases and J 7 bases, leaving 11 bases between the germline ends. The V gene's germline CDR1 is MNHEY and CDR2 SMNVEV (reference sequence).

The chain combines TRBV19 with TRBJ1-5, with 12 bases aligning to TRBD1. The V segment lost 10 bases and the J segment 7 bases; nucleotides outside the gene matches: 20. There are 18 residues in the CDR3. The germline V gene has CDR1 LNHDA and CDR2 SQIVND (reference sequence). This CDR3 reads CATARGVWDRGQQQPQHF. CDR3 nucleotide sequence: TGTGCCACCGCTAGAGGGGTGTGGGACAGGGGGCAACAGCAGCCCCAGCATTTT.

This clonotype came up many times. The rearrangement links TRBV29-1 to TRBJ2-3; 11 bases fit TRBD1. The CDR3 is 17 residues long. Germline V gene sequence: CDR1 SQVTM, CDR2 ANQGSEA. Trimming at V came to 4 bases and at J to 3 bases, leaving 12 bases not matched to a gene. The CDR3 loop is CSVVLGQGAHSTDTQYF. The DNA of the CDR3 is TGCAGCGTTGTTCTCGGACAGGGGGCCCATTCTACAGATACGCAGTATTTT.

V usage is TRBV19 and J usage is TRBJ2-2; 9 bases are a match to TRBD1. V shed 7 bases and J 3 bases; nucleotides not matched to a gene: 6. The CDR3 sequence is 15 residues long. Germline V gene sequence: CDR1 LNHDA, CDR2 SQIVND (reference sequence). CDR3 sequence reads: CASTQRTGDTGELFF. The CDR3, as DNA: TGTGCCAGTACTCAAAGGACAGGGGACACCGGGGAGCTGTTTTTT. Complete variable domain (other parts from reference TRBV19 and TRBJ2-2): DGGITQSPKYLFRKEGQNVTLSCEQNLNHDAMYWYRQDPGQGLRLIYYSQIVNDFQKGDIAEGYSVSREKKESFPLTVTSAQKNPTAFYLCASTQRTGDTGELFFGEGSRLTVL.

Many counts were recorded for this clonotype. This chain links TRBV5-5 with TRBJ1-6; weak D call: TRBD1 (5 bases). V lost 6 bases to trimming and J lost 10 bases, with 23 bases between them. The CDR3 runs to 16 residues. Germline V gene lookup returns CDR1 SGHKS and CDR2 YYEKEE (reference sequence). For the CDR3, the DNA is TGTGCCAGCACCGACTCCGTACCCGGGGGATGGTCACCCCTCCACTTT. This codes for CASTDSVPGGWSPLHF.

The sample holds a few counts of this clonotype. The chain joins TRBV27 to TRBJ1-5; D ambiguous. Trimming cost V 9 bases and J 0 bases, with 9 bases left between them. This CDR3 is built from 13 residues. CDR1 is MNHEY, CDR2 SMNVEV, per germline (reference sequence). The CDR3 here is CASWGYSNQPQHF. The CDR3 nucleotides read TGTGCCAGTTGGGGTTATAGCAATCAGCCCCAGCATTTT.

Only a few counts were recorded for this clonotype. The chain combines TRBV12-3 or TRBV12-4 with TRBJ1-4; 7 bases align to TRBD1. The CDR3 consists of 13 residues. Trimming took 8 bases from V and 5 from J; bases not matched to a gene: 5. CDR3 region: CASGLQGNEKLFF. DNA for the CDR3: TGTGCCAGCGGGTTACAGGGGAATGAAAAACTGTTTTTT.

Remarks on this clonotype: At one end, the junction sequence differs from germline, possibly due to a read error. The CDR3 DNA follows: TGTGCCAGCAGTGACCCGGCGGGATTTGGGCGACTTTCCTACGAGCAGTACTTC. Protein: CASSDPAGFGRLSYEQYF. This chain connects TRBV10-3 to TRBJ2-7, with TRBD2 as a possible D gene (6 bases). Germline V gives CDR1 ENHRY, CDR2 SYGVKD. The CDR3 loop spans 18 amino acids.

The CDR3 DNA is TGTGCCAGCAGTTCCCACAGGGGGTGGGAAACCCAGTACTTC. Encoded protein: CASSSHRGWETQYF. The chain recombines TRBV12-3 or TRBV12-4 with TRBJ2-5; 8 bases match TRBD1. The CDR3 spans 14 residues. V shed 4 bases, J shed 8 bases, and the junction held 9 bases outside the gene matches.

A few counts support this clonotype. This chain uses TRBV9 with TRBJ1-1; D unresolved. Germline V gene sequence: CDR1 SGDLS, CDR2 YYNGEE. The CDR3 is 14 residues long. V was clipped by 4 bases and J by 0 bases, with 10 bases between them. The CDR3 spells CASSPRHLNTEAFF. The CDR3 region has the DNA TGTGCCAGCAGCCCCCGACACCTGAACACTGAAGCTTTCTTT.

This clonotype has only a few counts. V and J are TRBV28 and TRBJ1-1; tentative D call: TRBD1 (6 bases). V lost 3 bases to trimming and J lost 10 bases, with 12 bases between them. In germline, CDR1 is MDHEN, CDR2 SYDVKM. The CDR3 loop spans 12 amino acids. CDR3 coding DNA: TGTGCCAGCAGTTTTTGGACAGAGGGAGCTTTCTTT. This codes for CASSFWTEGAFF. Based on the CDR3 plus reference TRBV28 and TRBJ1-1, the full variable domain is DVKVTQSSRYLVKRTGEKVFLECVQDMDHENMFWYRQDPGLGLRLIYFSYDVKMKEKGDIPEGYSVSREKKERFSLILESASTNQTSMYLCASSFWTEGAFFGQGTRLTVV.

This clonotype was detected many times. J is TRBJ2-7 and V is TRBV11-2; D not resolved. In germline, CDR1 is SGHAT, CDR2 FQNNGV. V was cut by 4 bases and J by 6 bases, with 16 bases left in between. The CDR3 is 14 amino acids. The CDR3 nucleotides are TGTGCCAGCAGCTACCGGGCCGAGCCTCCCGAGCAGTACTTC. Translation: CASSYRAEPPEQYF.

This clonotype was counted ten times or more. The V call is TRBV12-3 or TRBV12-4, the J call TRBJ2-5, with D possibly matching TRBD1 (6 bases). Trimming shortened V by 3 bases and J by 1 base, and 9 bases separated the two germline ends. This CDR3 has 14 residues. CDR3 nucleotide sequence: TGTGCCAGCAGTTTCCGGACAGCCCAAGAGACCCAGTACTTC. Its translation: CASSFRTAQETQYF.

The chain is built from TRBV12-3 or TRBV12-4 and TRBJ1-2; 10 bases agree with TRBD1. The CDR3 length is 14 residues. V shed 8 bases, J shed 6 bases, and the junction held 9 bases outside the gene matches. The CDR3 bases are TGTGCCAGCGTAACTGGGACAGGGGATCATGGCTACACCTTC. Translating it yields CASVTGTGDHGYTF.

In this sample, this clonotype turned up many times. The chain couples TRBV20-1 to TRBJ2-2; TRBD1 matches 8 bases. This CDR3 has 12 residues. J lost 9 bases, V lost 2 bases, and 2 bases had no gene match. Looked up from germline, CDR1 is DFQATT and CDR2 is SNEGSKA (reference sequence). In nucleotides, the CDR3 is TGCAGTGCTAGAAGGACAGGGCGGGAGCTGTTTTTT. Amino acids: CSARRTGRELFF.

This clonotype appeared many times. The CDR3 protein is CASSFETGMNTEAFF. DNA of the CDR3: TGTGCCAGCAGTTTCGAGACAGGGATGAACACTGAAGCTTTCTTT. The chain employs TRBV12-3 or TRBV12-4 and TRBJ1-1; TRBD1 agrees at 7 bases. This CDR3 spans 15 amino acids. V lost 3 bases to trimming and J lost 0 bases; unmatched junction nucleotides: 4.

With regard to this clonotype: A junction end diverges from the germline sequence, so it may reflect a read error. This chain links TRBV7-2 with TRBJ2-5; TRBD1 matches 12 bases. The CDR3 has 14 residues. Per germline, CDR1 SGHTA and CDR2 FQGNSA. DNA of the CDR3: TGTGCCAGCAGCTCGCCGGGACAGGGGGCGATCTATGGCTTC. It translates to CASSSPGQGAIYGF.

This clonotype has just a few counts. The chain carries TRBV29-1 and TRBJ2-2; D could derive from TRBD1 or TRBD2 (5 bases each). Germline CDR1 is SQVTM and CDR2 is ANQGSEA. The CDR3 contains 14 residues. V was shortened by 8 bases and J by 4 bases, with 17 bases between the two germline ends. CDR3 protein: CSIQVSRGTGELFF. The CDR3 DNA reads as TGCAGCATCCAGGTTTCGAGGGGCACCGGGGAGCTGTTTTTT.

This clonotype has at least ten counts. The CDR3 is CASRVTESREQYF. The CDR3 region has the DNA TGCGCCAGCAGAGTCACAGAATCGCGCGAGCAGTACTTC. V and J are TRBV5-1 and TRBJ2-7, with D hard to call. V lost 5 bases and J lost 6, with 15 bases in between. Germline-derived CDR1 and CDR2 are SGHRS and YFSETQ. The CDR3 totals 13 residues.

In its sample, this clonotype was seen a few times. V is TRBV7-8 and J is TRBJ2-2; 8 bases are shared with TRBD1. Germline CDR1 SGHVS, CDR2 FQNEAQ. This CDR3 spans 16 amino acids. Losses at the gene ends were 5 bases for V and 3 bases for J; bases not matched to a gene: 8. The DNA of the CDR3 is TGTGCCAGCAGCCCCGTAGGACAGGGATACACCGGGGAGCTGTTTTTT. This codes for CASSPVGQGYTGELFF.

The chain combines TRBV24-1 with TRBJ2-3, with D possibly being TRBD2 (6 bases). Germline V lookup: CDR1 KGHDR, CDR2 SFDVKD. The CDR3 sequence is 17 residues long. V was shortened by 3 bases and J by 3 bases, with 18 bases between the two germline ends. For the CDR3, the DNA is TGTGCCACCAGTGATGGCACCGGGACTCTGCTGACAGATACGCAGTATTTT. This codes for CATSDGTGTLLTDTQYF.

The table lists this clonotype with many counts. This sequence joins TRBV7-2 and TRBJ2-6; tentatively, D is TRBD2 (5 bases). Germline lookup yields CDR1 SGHTA and CDR2 FQGNSA. V was shortened by 1 base and J by 2 bases, with 9 bases between the two germline ends. The CDR3 length is 16 residues. The CDR3 is CASSLGGRPGANVLTF. The CDR3 DNA follows: TGTGCCAGCAGCTTAGGAGGGCGGCCTGGGGCCAACGTCCTGACTTTC.

This clonotype was counted many times. The chain combines TRBV5-5 with TRBJ2-5; TRBD1 might be the D (6 bases). CDR3 size: 13 residues. Germline CDR1 is SGHKS and CDR2 is YYEKEE (reference sequence). The germline V and J ends were trimmed by 4 bases and 3 bases, with 10 bases remaining between them. The DNA for the CDR3 is TGTGCCAGCAGCGCAACAGGGAAAGAGACCCAGTACTTC. The encoded protein is CASSATGKETQYF.

This clonotype was seen at least ten times. The V and J genes are TRBV7-6 and TRBJ2-5; D may be TRBD2 (6 bases). Germline V gives CDR1 SGHVS, CDR2 FNYEAQ. The V end was cut by 7 bases, the J end by 2 bases, with 20 bases between. This CDR3 comprises 16 residues. CDR3 residues: CASIRSLAGNQETQYF. The CDR3 nucleotides read TGTGCCAGCATCCGAAGTTTGGCGGGGAATCAAGAGACCCAGTACTTC.

This clonotype was counted only a few times. The V gene is TRBV15, the J gene TRBJ1-1, with a weak D call TRBD1 (5 bases). Looked up from germline, CDR1 is LNHNV and CDR2 is YYDKDF (reference sequence). This CDR3 is built from 14 residues. V dropped 2 bases and J dropped 4 bases, with 11 bases sitting between them. The chain's CDR3 is CATSRSRASTEAFF. The CDR3 nucleotides are TGTGCCACCAGCAGAAGCAGGGCAAGCACTGAAGCTTTCTTT.

Remarks on this clonotype: At one of its ends the junction is not consistent with the germline gene, which may arise from a read error. The chain uses TRBV24-1 and TRBJ2-7, with 9 positions matching TRBD2. The germline V gene encodes CDR1 KGHDR and CDR2 SFDVKD. The CDR3 has 15 amino acids. CDR3 sequence: CASSTIAGETYEQYF. The DNA for the CDR3 is TGTGCCAGCAGTACGATAGCGGGGGAGACCTACGAGCAGTACTTC.

DNA for the CDR3: TGTGCCAGCAGCCAAGGGGCAGGGGCTGACTATGGCTACACCTTC. It translates to CASSQGAGADYGYTF. The chain recombines TRBV7-9 with TRBJ1-2, with TRBD1 as a possible D gene (6 bases). Trimming took off 5 bases at V and 3 bases at J, with 16 bases between the two ends. The CDR3 has 15 residues. CDR1 SEHNR and CDR2 FQNEAQ come from the germline V gene (reference sequence).

This clonotype came up many times. V gene TRBV7-2 combines with J gene TRBJ2-5; 9 positions agree with TRBD2. The V gene end was trimmed by 5 bases and the J gene end by 4 bases; junction bases not matched to a gene: 11. Germline-derived CDR1 and CDR2 are SGHTA and FQGNSA. The CDR3 has 16 residues. CDR3 sequence (DNA): TGTGCCAGCAGCCCCCAGATCCTAGCGGGATCAGAGACCCAGTACTTC. This sequence encodes CASSPQILAGSETQYF.